These 21 T cell receptor beta chains came from one sample sequenced in a study of cytomegalovirus exposure and HLA in healthy donors. Amplification used 60 Vbeta primers and 13 Jbeta primers. Generated by immunoSEQ multiplex PCR, the TCRdb table keeps only in-frame clones and is missing some. This sample has some 130,000 clones, with over 70% found just once. Specimen: PBMCs. All receptors come from a man between 25 and 39 years old in good health and CMV-seronegative.

CDR3 in amino acids: CASSLAGVYNEQFF. The CDR3 nucleotides are TGCGCCAGCAGCCTCGCGGGGGTTTACAATGAGCAGTTCTTC. This chain links TRBV5-1 with TRBJ2-1; 7 bases fit TRBD2. V trimming: 4 bases; J trimming: 4 bases; junction bases outside the gene matches: 5. CDR1 is SGHRS and CDR2 is YFSETQ in the germline V gene. CDR3 length equals 14 residues.

The chain combines TRBV19 with TRBJ1-5, with 7 bases identical to TRBD1. This CDR3 is 14 amino acids long. Germline V gene data show CDR1 as LNHDA and CDR2 as SQIVND (reference sequence). With V trimmed by 8 bases and J by 0 bases, 4 bases remained unmatched. The CDR3 DNA follows: TGTGCCAGTCGGGACAGAATTAGCAATCAGCCCCAGCATTTT. It encodes CASRDRISNQPQHF.

Written as DNA, the CDR3 is TGTGCCAGCAGCTTGGATTCGGGTCAAGGAGTGTCTGAAGCTTTCTTT. Translating it yields CASSLDSGQGVSEAFF. The chain links TRBV7-9 to TRBJ1-1; no clear D gene. There are 16 residues in the CDR3. Germline CDR1 is SEHNR and CDR2 is FQNEAQ (reference sequence). The germline V and J ends were trimmed by 3 bases and 6 bases, with 20 bases remaining between them.

The V and J genes are TRBV27 and TRBJ1-2; D is perhaps TRBD1 (6 bases). The CDR3 has 14 amino acids. The V gene lost 5 bases and the J gene lost 2 bases, with 12 bases spanning the gap. Germline V gene data show CDR1 as MNHEY and CDR2 as SMNVEV (reference sequence). CDR3 sequence: CASSPRTENYGYTF. The DNA for the CDR3 is TGTGCCAGCAGTCCCAGGACAGAAAACTATGGCTACACCTTC.

The gene calls are TRBV7-2 and TRBJ2-5; 10 bases line up with TRBD1. This CDR3 is built from 15 residues. The V segment lost 4 bases and the J segment 3 bases; nucleotides outside the gene matches: 5. The germline gives CDR1 SGHTA, CDR2 FQGNSA. Written as DNA, the CDR3 is TGTGCCAGCAGCTCGCGGACAGGGGGAGAAGAGACCCAGTACTTC. The encoded protein is CASSSRTGGEETQYF.

The chain has TRBV2 and TRBJ1-1; the match to TRBD1 covers 7 bases. V shed 7 bases and J 7 bases; nucleotides not matched to a gene: 9. The germline V gene has CDR1 SNHLY and CDR2 FYNNEI. This CDR3 has 13 residues. CDR3 coding DNA: TGTGCCAGCACGCGACAGGGCGATGGTGAAGCTTTCTTT. Translated, it gives CASTRQGDGEAFF.

This sequence joins TRBV4-2 and TRBJ2-1, with 9 bases matching TRBD2. This CDR3 spans 18 amino acids. From germline, CDR1 is LGHNA and CDR2 YNFKEQ. V trimming: 0 bases; J trimming: 2 bases; junction bases outside the gene matches: 8. The CDR3 loop is CASSQDSSSGITYNEQFF. CDR3 nucleotides: TGTGCCAGCAGCCAAGATTCCTCTAGCGGGATCACCTACAATGAGCAGTTCTTC.

The V gene is TRBV4-1, the J gene TRBJ1-1; TRBD1 matches at 7 bases. The CDR3 has 14 amino acids. In germline, CDR1 is MGHRA, CDR2 YSYEKL. J lost 6 bases, V lost 1 base, and 5 bases had no gene match. The CDR3 is CASSQAQGVPEAFF. CDR3 DNA: TGCGCCAGCAGCCAAGCGCAGGGGGTCCCTGAAGCTTTCTTT.

The chain carries TRBV2 and TRBJ2-3, with 11 positions matching TRBD2. CDR3 length equals 17 residues. Germline loops: CDR1 SNHLY, CDR2 FYNNEI. V lost 6 bases, J lost 4 bases, and 12 bases stayed unmatched. The CDR3 spells CASRSGIAGGDADTQYF. CDR3 DNA: TGTGCCAGCAGATCAGGAATAGCGGGAGGGGATGCAGATACGCAGTATTTT. The variable domain in full, completed from reference TRBV2 and TRBJ2-3, reads EPEVTQTPSHQVTQMGQEVILRCVPISNHLYFYWYRQILGQKVEFLVSFYNNEISEKSEIFDDQFSVERPDGSNFTLKIRSTKLEDSAMYFCASRSGIAGGDADTQYFGPGTRLTVL.

This clone was seen only a few times. The V call is TRBV7-9, the J call TRBJ1-2; TRBD1 agrees at 8 bases. Germline CDR1 SEHNR, CDR2 FQNEAQ (reference sequence). Trimming at V came to 5 bases and at J to 6 bases, leaving 8 bases not matched to a gene. CDR3 length equals 14 residues. CDR3: CASSQTGQGDGYTF. The CDR3 coding sequence is TGTGCCAGCAGCCAAACCGGACAGGGCGATGGCTACACCTTC.

This clone has only one observation. The gene calls are TRBV7-2 and TRBJ2-7, with a tentative D call TRBD2 (5 bases). The CDR3 contains 15 residues. In germline, CDR1 is SGHTA, CDR2 FQGNSA. Trimming stripped 1 base from V and 3 bases from J, with 13 bases between. CDR3 nucleotide sequence: TGTGCCAGCAGCTTAGATTTCTCTAGCAGCTACGAGCAGTACTTC. Residues: CASSLDFSSSYEQYF.

The CDR3 sequence is CASSFGARRNEKLFF. In nucleotides, the CDR3 is TGTGCCAGCAGCTTTGGGGCCCGGCGGAATGAAAAACTGTTTTTT. This rearrangement joins TRBV7-9 to TRBJ1-4; D possibly corresponds to TRBD1 (5 bases). Germline CDR1 SEHNR, CDR2 FQNEAQ (reference sequence). V was cut by 3 bases and J by 5 bases, with 13 bases left in between. The CDR3 loop spans 15 amino acids. The whole variable domain, filled in from reference TRBV7-9 and TRBJ1-4, reads DTGVSQNPRHKITKRGQNVTFRCDPISEHNRLYWYRQTLGQGPEFLTYFQNEAQLEKSRLLSDRFSAERPKGSFSTLEIQRTEQGDSAMYLCASSFGARRNEKLFFGSGTQLSVL.

This clone showed up just a few times. The V gene is TRBV2, the J gene TRBJ1-4, with 10 positions matching TRBD1. Germline CDR1 SNHLY, CDR2 FYNNEI. V was clipped by 6 bases and J by 6 bases; unmatched bases: 7. The CDR3 runs to 15 residues. The CDR3 is CASRPDRGRDEKLFF. In nucleotides, the CDR3 is TGTGCCAGCAGGCCCGACAGGGGGCGCGATGAAAAACTGTTTTTT.

CDR3 loop: CASSALTVTGANVLTF. The CDR3 nucleotides are TGTGCCAGCAGCGCCCTAACAGTAACTGGGGCCAACGTCCTGACTTTC. The V and J genes are TRBV7-9 and TRBJ2-6; no reliable D call. V lost 5 bases and J 2 bases, leaving 13 bases between the germline ends. In germline, CDR1 is SEHNR, CDR2 FQNEAQ (reference sequence). The CDR3 totals 16 residues. Based on the CDR3 plus reference TRBV7-9 and TRBJ2-6, the full variable domain is DTGVSQNPRHKITKRGQNVTFRCDPISEHNRLYWYRQTLGQGPEFLTYFQNEAQLEKSRLLSDRFSAERPKGSFSTLEIQRTEQGDSAMYLCASSALTVTGANVLTFGAGSRLTVL.

The genes are TRBV5-1 and TRBJ1-1, with D unclear. Germline V CDR1 and CDR2: SGHRS, YFSETQ. CDR3 length equals 14 residues. The V and J ends lost 1 base and 4 bases respectively, with 11 bases between them. CDR3 sequence (DNA): TGCGCCAGCAGCTTGCCGGGGTTAAGCACTGAAGCTTTCTTT. The encoded protein is CASSLPGLSTEAFF.

This chain links TRBV9 with TRBJ2-1; TRBD2 matches at 9 bases. CDR3 length: 19 residues. CDR1 SGDLS and CDR2 YYNGEE come from the germline V gene. Germline trimming cut 3 bases from V and 6 bases from J; bases unmatched to any gene: 19. The CDR3 coding sequence is TGTGCCAGCAGCGGGGGAGGGGCGGGGGGGCTTAAAAATGCCAATGAGCAGTTCTTC. Its protein is CASSGGGAGGLKNANEQFF.

The gene calls are TRBV27 and TRBJ2-3; D remains unclear. The CDR3 totals 13 residues. CDR1 and CDR2 from the germline V gene are MNHEY and SMNVEV (reference sequence). The germline V and J ends were trimmed by 6 bases and 6 bases, with 13 bases remaining between them. CDR3: CASRLFGRDTQYF. CDR3 DNA sequence: TGTGCCAGCAGGTTGTTTGGTCGGGATACGCAGTATTTT.

V is TRBV5-1 and J is TRBJ1-4, with a tentative D call TRBD1 (5 bases). Between the trimmed V and J ends, which lost 0 bases and 1 base, there was a span of 10 bases. The length of the CDR3 is 16 residues. Germline assignment: CDR1 SGHRS and CDR2 YFSETQ. DNA of the CDR3: TGCGCCAGCAGCTTGGGCCTCGGGGGAACTAATGAAAAACTGTTTTTT. Translating gives CASSLGLGGTNEKLFF.

The chain links TRBV29-1 to TRBJ2-1; 8 bases fit TRBD1. Looked up from germline, CDR1 is SQVTM and CDR2 is ANQGSEA. The CDR3 spans 15 residues. V trimming: 3 bases; J trimming: 5 bases; junction bases outside the gene matches: 9. CDR3 in amino acids: CSVEGTGRGNNEQFF. Written as DNA, the CDR3 is TGCAGCGTTGAGGGGACAGGAAGGGGAAACAATGAGCAGTTCTTC.

The count of this clone is one. As DNA, the CDR3 is TGTGCCAGCAGTGTCGGACAGGGGGGATCCTACGAGCAGTACTTC. Protein sequence: CASSVGQGGSYEQYF. The chain joins TRBV6-1 to TRBJ2-7; 10 positions match TRBD1. CDR1 and CDR2 from the germline V gene are MNHNS and SASEGT. V was pared by 4 bases and J by 1 base, with 4 bases of the junction left unmatched. This CDR3 region has 15 residues.

The rearrangement links TRBV6-5 to TRBJ2-1; 7 nucleotides agree with TRBD2. CDR1 and CDR2 from the germline V gene are MNHEY and SVGAGI. The V and J ends lost 4 bases and 9 bases, in that order; junction bases with no gene match: 12. The CDR3 loop spans 15 amino acids. The CDR3 DNA follows: TGTGCCAGCAGTTCTCCTGTACGGGGGGTACGTGAGCAGTTCTTC. Translating it yields CASSSPVRGVREQFF.